This TCR beta chain was retrieved from a study of shared clonotypes between healthy human individuals. Study as a whole: Per-donor plates numbered three CD4 naive, three CD4 memory, two CD8 naive and one CD8 memory.

Note on this clone: Antigen specificity is unknown.

All donors qualified as healthy HIV-negative adults and had experienced no recent acute infections or vaccinations. Sequencing used immunoSEQ multiplex PCR; TCRdb keeps in-frame clones, though not all of them. The data hold more than 550,000 clones, with approximately 72% observed a single time. Study-level results: Memory subsets generally showed lower estimated richness than naive subsets. Investigators expected sequencing depth to affect clonotype sharing among donors.

Sequencing input: memory CD4+ T cells sorted from blood. Subset described: CD45RA-negative fraction. This TCR was recovered from a woman in her 30s in good health.

The CDR3 nucleotides read TGTGCCAGCAGCTTACCCCCCGGGGAGCTGTTTTTT. Amino acid sequence: CASSLPPGELFF. This chain links TRBV7-3 with TRBJ2-2; unclear D gene. This CDR3 spans 12 amino acids. Trimming took off 2 bases at V and 6 bases at J, with 4 bases between the two ends. CDR1 and CDR2 from the germline V gene are SGHTA and FQGTGA.